These T cell receptor beta chains were read from a single sample in a study of human T cells and chemical hapten exposure. Using its own MiXCR run on the RACE reads, TCRdb lists one record per CDR3 protein. Of some 400,000 distinct CDR3 sequences in the sample, approximately 5.1% were seen once. This material consisted of whole blood, taken in connection with sensitization to the hapten diphenylcyclopropenone (DPC). These receptors all come from a woman aged 45 to 65 with alopecia areata. Some clones in this sample may be carry-over from other donors' samples. The CDR3 runs from the conserved cysteine through the conserved F or W. The D gene is left open where the match is weak. Size tells how often a clone was seen (once, few, many) or the class of an expanded clone, and some rows leave it out.

D	size	V	J	DNA	CDR3
NA	many	TRBV5-1	TRBJ2-7	TGCGCCAGCAGCTCGGACAGAACCAACTACGAGCAGTACTTC	CASSSDRTNYEQYF
TRBD1	many	TRBV14	TRBJ2-7	TGTGCCAGCAGTTCCCGGGACAGGGGGTCCTACGAGCAGTACTTC	CASSSRDRGSYEQYF
NA	few	TRBV12-3/TRBV12-4	TRBJ2-1	TGTGCCAGCAGTGGAGCTGGAAAAAACAATGAGCAGTTCTTC	CASSGAGKNNEQFF
TRBD1	few	TRBV5-4	TRBJ2-1	TGTGCCAGCAGCTTACCGGGACAGCCCGACAATGAGCAGTTCTTC	CASSLPGQPDNEQFF
NA	many	TRBV12-3/TRBV12-4	TRBJ2-3	TGTGCCAGCAACCCCGCCGTCAGTTGGCAGGATACGCAGTATTTT	CASNPAVSWQDTQYF
TRBD2	few	TRBV12-3/TRBV12-4	TRBJ2-1	TGTGCCAGCAGCCCACTAGCGCGAACCTACAATGAGCAGTTCTTC	CASSPLARTYNEQFF
NA	NA	TRBV20-1	TRBJ1-2	TGCAGTGCTAGGGATCCGCGCAGCTATGGCTACACCTTC	CSARDPRSYGYTF
NA	few	TRBV20-1	TRBJ2-1	TGCAGTGCTGACATTCGGACTTACAATGAGCAGTTCTTC	CSADIRTYNEQFF
NA	NA	TRBV11-2	TRBJ1-6	TGTGCCAGCCGCGAGTTGGGGCCTTGGGGTTCACCCCTCCACTTT	CASRELGPWGSPLHF
NA	many	TRBV12-3/TRBV12-4	TRBJ2-6	TGTGCCAGTCGCCCCCAGGGGTCTGGGGCCAACGTCCTGACTTTC	CASRPQGSGANVLTF
NA	many	TRBV20-1	TRBJ1-4	TGCAGTGCTAGATCCCCTCACGGGGGAACTAATGAAAAACTGTTTTTT	CSARSPHGGTNEKLFF
NA	NA	TRBV7-9	TRBJ2-7	TGTGCCAGCAGCTTAGACCCGGGGGTGTCCTACGAGCAGTACTTC	CASSLDPGVSYEQYF
NA	NA	TRBV12-3/TRBV12-4	TRBJ1-2	TGTGCCAGCAGCGTTGATCCCGGGGGTCGGTACTATGGCTACACCTTC	CASSVDPGGRYYGYTF
TRBD1	NA	TRBV3-1	TRBJ1-1	TGTGCCAGCAGCCAAGGAAGGGGGCGGCAAGCTTTCTTT	CASSQGRGRQAFF
NA	many	TRBV7-9	TRBJ1-5	TGTGCCAGCAGCGCGGGGAGTCAGCCCCAGCATTTT	CASSAGSQPQHF
NA	few	TRBV7-6	TRBJ1-3	TGTGCCAGCAGCCCCAGCGGGACATACTCTGGAAACACCATATATTTT	CASSPSGTYSGNTIYF
NA	many	TRBV12-3/TRBV12-4	TRBJ1-2	TGTGCCAGCAGTTCAGAGATCCACTCAATCGGATACTATGGCTACACCTTC	CASSSEIHSIGYYGYTF
NA	many	TRBV13	TRBJ2-1	TGTGCCAGCAGCTCGGTGCAAGCCAGGTGGGACAATGAGCAGTTCTTC	CASSSVQARWDNEQFF
TRBD2	many	TRBV5-1	TRBJ2-5	TGCGCCAGCAGCTACACCGGACTAGCGGTCCAAGAGACCCAGTACTTC	CASSYTGLAVQETQYF
NA	few	TRBV9	TRBJ2-1	TGTGCCAGCAGCGTACCGGGGGCTACAGATGAGCAGTTCTTC	CASSVPGATDEQFF
NA	many	TRBV13	TRBJ2-3	TGTGCCAGCAGCTTAGCTTCCCTTGATACGCAGTATTTT	CASSLASLDTQYF
TRBD1	few	TRBV2	TRBJ1-6	TGTGCCAGCAGTCGGGACAGTGGGGGAGGTTTGATCCACTTT	CASSRDSGGGLIHF
NA	many	TRBV7-9	TRBJ2-3	TGTGCCAGCCGAGGGGACTCCGGCACAGATACGCAGTATTTT	CASRGDSGTDTQYF
NA	NA	TRBV25-1	TRBJ1-4	TGTGCCAGCAGTGAGGGAGGAGGAGACAAACTGTTTTTT	CASSEGGGDKLFF
TRBD1	NA	TRBV5-6	TRBJ1-2	TGTGCCAGCAAGACAGGGGATTATGGCTACACCTTC	CASKTGDYGYTF
NA	NA	TRBV5-1	TRBJ2-7	TGCGCCAGCAGCTTGTCCCCCAACTACGAGCAGTACTTC	CASSLSPNYEQYF
TRBD1	NA	TRBV20-1	TRBJ2-7	TGCAGTGCTGATCGGGGACAGGGCACCTACGAGCAGTACTTC	CSADRGQGTYEQYF